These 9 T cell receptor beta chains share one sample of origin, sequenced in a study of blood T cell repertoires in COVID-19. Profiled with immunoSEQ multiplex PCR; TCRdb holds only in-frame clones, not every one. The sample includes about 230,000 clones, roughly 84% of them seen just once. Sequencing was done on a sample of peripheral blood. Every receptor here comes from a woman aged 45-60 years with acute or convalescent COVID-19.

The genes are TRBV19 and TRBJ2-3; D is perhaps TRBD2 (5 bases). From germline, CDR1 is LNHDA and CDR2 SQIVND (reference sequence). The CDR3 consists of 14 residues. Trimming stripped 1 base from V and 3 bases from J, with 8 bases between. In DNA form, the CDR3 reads TGTGCCAGTAGTATAGTTCCGGGAACAGATACGCAGTATTTT. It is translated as CASSIVPGTDTQYF.

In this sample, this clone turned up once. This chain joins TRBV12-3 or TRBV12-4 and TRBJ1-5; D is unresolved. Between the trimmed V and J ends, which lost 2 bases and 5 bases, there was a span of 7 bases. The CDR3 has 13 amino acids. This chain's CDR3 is CASSLTGYQPQHF. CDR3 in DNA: TGTGCCAGCAGTTTAACGGGTTATCAGCCCCAGCATTTT.

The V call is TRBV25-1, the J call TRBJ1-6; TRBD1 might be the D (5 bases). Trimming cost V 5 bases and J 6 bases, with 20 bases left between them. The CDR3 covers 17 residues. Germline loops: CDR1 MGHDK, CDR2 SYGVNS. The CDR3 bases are TGTGCCAGCAGTAAGGGACCGCCGGGAGGCGGTAATTCACCCCTCCACTTT. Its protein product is CASSKGPPGGGNSPLHF. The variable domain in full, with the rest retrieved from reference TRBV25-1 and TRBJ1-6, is EADIYQTPRYLVIGTGKKITLECSQTMGHDKMYWYQQDPGMELHLIHYSYGVNSTEKGDLSSESTVSRIRTEHFPLTLESARPSHTSQYLCASSKGPPGGGNSPLHFGNGTRLTVT.

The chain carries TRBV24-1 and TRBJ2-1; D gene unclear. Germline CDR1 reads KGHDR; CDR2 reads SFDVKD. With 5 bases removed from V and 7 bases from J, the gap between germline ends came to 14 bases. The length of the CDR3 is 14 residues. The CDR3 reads CATSGERFGNEQFF. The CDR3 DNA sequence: TGTGCCACCAGTGGAGAGAGGTTCGGGAATGAGCAGTTCTTC.

The CDR3 DNA sequence: TGCAGCACAGGCGATTATGGCTACACCTTC. Its protein product is CSTGDYGYTF. The chain has TRBV20-1 and TRBJ1-2, with D tentatively TRBD1 (5 bases). CDR3 length equals 10 residues. Germline V gene data show CDR1 as DFQATT and CDR2 as SNEGSKA (reference sequence).

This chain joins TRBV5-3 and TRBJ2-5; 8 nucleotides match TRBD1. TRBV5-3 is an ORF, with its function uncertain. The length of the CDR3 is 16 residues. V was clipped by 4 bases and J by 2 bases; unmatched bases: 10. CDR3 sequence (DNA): TGTGCCAGAAGCGTGCCGGGACAGGCCTTTCAAGAGACCCAGTACTTC. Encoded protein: CARSVPGQAFQETQYF.

The CDR3 loop is CASSRLAGGQETQYF. In DNA form, the CDR3 reads TGTGCCAGCAGTCGACTAGCGGGAGGTCAAGAGACCCAGTACTTC. The chain couples TRBV2 to TRBJ2-5, with 13 positions matching TRBD2. The germline V gene has CDR1 SNHLY and CDR2 FYNNEI. The CDR3 runs to 15 residues. With V trimmed by 5 bases and J by 2 bases, 2 bases remained unmatched.

CDR3 region: CASSLRPGLAGQYEQYF. CDR3 nucleotide sequence: TGTGCCAGCAGCCTGAGGCCGGGACTAGCGGGACAGTACGAGCAGTACTTC. The rearrangement uses TRBV7-2 and TRBJ2-7, with TRBD2 identical over 13 bases. The junction had 11 bases not matched to a gene; V was cut back by 5 bases and J by 4 bases. The CDR3 has 17 residues. Germline CDR1 and CDR2: SGHTA and FQGNSA.

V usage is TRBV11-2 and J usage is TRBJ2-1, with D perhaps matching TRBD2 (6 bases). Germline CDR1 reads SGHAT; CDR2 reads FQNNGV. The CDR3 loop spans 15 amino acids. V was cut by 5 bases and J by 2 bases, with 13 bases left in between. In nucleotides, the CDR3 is TGTGCCAGCAGCCCGCTAGCGAGGGCCTACAATGAGCAGTTCTTC. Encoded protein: CASSPLARAYNEQFF.